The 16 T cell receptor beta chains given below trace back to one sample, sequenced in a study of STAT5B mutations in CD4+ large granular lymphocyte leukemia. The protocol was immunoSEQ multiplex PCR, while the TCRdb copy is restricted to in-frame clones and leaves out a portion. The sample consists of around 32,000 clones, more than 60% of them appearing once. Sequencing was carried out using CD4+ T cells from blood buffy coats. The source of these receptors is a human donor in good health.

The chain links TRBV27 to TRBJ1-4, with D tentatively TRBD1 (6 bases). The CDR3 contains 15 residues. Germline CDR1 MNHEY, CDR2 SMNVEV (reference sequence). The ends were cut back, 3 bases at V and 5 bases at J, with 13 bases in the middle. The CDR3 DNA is TGTGCCAGCAGTTTGGACAGCCGAAACAATGAAAAACTGTTTTTT. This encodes CASSLDSRNNEKLFF.

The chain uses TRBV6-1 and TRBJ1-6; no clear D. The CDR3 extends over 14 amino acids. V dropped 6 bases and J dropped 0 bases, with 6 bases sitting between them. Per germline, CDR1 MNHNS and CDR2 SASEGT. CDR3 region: CASRDSSYNSPLHF. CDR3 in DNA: TGTGCCAGCAGGGATAGCTCCTATAATTCACCCCTCCACTTT.

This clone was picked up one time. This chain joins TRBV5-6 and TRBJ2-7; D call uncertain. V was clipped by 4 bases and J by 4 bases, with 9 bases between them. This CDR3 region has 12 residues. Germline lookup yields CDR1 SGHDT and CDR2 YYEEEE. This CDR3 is CASSLYQYEQYV. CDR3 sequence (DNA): TGTGCCAGCAGCCTTTATCAATACGAGCAGTACGTC.

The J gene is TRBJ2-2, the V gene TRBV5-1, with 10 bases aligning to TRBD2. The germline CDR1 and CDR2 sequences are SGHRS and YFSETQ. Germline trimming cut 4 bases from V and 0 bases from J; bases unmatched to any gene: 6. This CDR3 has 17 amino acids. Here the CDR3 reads CASSRERGGANTGELFF. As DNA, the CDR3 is TGCGCCAGCAGCCGAGAGCGGGGGGGAGCGAACACCGGGGAGCTGTTTTTT.

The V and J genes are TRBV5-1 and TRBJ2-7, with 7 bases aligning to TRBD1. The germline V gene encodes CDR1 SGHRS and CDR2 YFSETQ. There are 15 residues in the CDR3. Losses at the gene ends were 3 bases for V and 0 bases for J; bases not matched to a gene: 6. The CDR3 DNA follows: TGCGCCAGCAGCTGGGGACAGCGCCTCTCCTACGAGCAGTACTTC. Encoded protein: CASSWGQRLSYEQYF.

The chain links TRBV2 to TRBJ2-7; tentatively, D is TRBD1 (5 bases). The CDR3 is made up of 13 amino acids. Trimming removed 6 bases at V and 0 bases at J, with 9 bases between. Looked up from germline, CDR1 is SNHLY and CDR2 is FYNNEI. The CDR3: CASRQGGSYEQYF. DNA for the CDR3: TGTGCCAGCAGGCAGGGTGGCTCCTACGAGCAGTACTTC.

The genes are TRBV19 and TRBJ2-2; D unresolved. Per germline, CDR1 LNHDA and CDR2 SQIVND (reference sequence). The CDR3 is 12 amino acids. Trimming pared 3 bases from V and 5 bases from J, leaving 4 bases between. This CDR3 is CASSISTGELFF. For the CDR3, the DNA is TGTGCCAGTAGTATTTCTACCGGGGAGCTGTTTTTT.

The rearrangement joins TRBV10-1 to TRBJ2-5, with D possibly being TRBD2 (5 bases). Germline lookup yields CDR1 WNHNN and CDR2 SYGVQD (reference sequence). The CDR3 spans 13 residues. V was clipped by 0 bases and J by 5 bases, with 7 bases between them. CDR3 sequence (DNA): TGCGCCAGCAGTGAGTCGTCGGGGGAGACCCAGTACTTC. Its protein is CASSESSGETQYF.

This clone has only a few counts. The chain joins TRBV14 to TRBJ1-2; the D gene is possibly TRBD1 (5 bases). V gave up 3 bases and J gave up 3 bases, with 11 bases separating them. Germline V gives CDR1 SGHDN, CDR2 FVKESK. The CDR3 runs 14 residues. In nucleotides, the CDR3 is TGTGCCAGCAGCCAGGGTTGGGACTACTATGGCTACACCTTC. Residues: CASSQGWDYYGYTF.

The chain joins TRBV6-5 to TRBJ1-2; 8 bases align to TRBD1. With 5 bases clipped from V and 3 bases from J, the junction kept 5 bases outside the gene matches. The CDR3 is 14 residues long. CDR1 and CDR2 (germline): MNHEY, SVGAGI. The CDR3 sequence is CASSPGQGDYGYTF. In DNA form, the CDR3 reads TGTGCCAGCAGTCCCGGACAGGGAGACTATGGCTACACCTTC.

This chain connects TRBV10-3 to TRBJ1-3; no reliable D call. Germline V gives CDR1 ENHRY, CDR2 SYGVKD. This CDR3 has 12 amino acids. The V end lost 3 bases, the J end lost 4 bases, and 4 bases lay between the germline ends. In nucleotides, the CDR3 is TGTGCCATCAGTGACGCAGGAAACACCATATATTTT. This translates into CAISDAGNTIYF.

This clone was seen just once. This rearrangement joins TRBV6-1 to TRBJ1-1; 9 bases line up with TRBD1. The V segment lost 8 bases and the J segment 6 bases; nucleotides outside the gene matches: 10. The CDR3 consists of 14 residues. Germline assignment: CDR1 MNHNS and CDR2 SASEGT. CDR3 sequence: CASLVTGGIAEAFF. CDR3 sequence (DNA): TGTGCCAGCCTCGTAACAGGGGGCATCGCTGAAGCTTTCTTT.

CDR3: CASSYVQAGEAFF. CDR3 nucleotide sequence: TGTGCCAGCAGTTACGTTCAGGCCGGGGAGGCTTTCTTT. This chain joins TRBV6-5 and TRBJ1-1; the D is unclear. The CDR3 runs to 13 residues. V was pared by 2 bases and J by 11 bases, with 15 bases between. CDR1 is MNHEY, CDR2 SVGAGI, per germline.

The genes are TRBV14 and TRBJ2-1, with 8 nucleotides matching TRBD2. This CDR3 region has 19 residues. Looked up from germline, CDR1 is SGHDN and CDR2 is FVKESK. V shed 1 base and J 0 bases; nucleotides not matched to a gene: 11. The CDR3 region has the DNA TGTGCCAGCAGCCAAGGCGGGGGGCCCGTTTTTAGCTCCTACAATGAGCAGTTCTTC. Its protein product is CASSQGGGPVFSSYNEQFF.

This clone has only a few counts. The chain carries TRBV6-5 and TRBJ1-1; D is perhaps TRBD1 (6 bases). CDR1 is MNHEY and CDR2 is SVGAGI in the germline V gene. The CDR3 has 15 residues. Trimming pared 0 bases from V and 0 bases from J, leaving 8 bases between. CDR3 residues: CASSYSRQVNTEAFF. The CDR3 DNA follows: TGTGCCAGCAGTTACTCGAGACAGGTGAACACTGAAGCTTTCTTT.

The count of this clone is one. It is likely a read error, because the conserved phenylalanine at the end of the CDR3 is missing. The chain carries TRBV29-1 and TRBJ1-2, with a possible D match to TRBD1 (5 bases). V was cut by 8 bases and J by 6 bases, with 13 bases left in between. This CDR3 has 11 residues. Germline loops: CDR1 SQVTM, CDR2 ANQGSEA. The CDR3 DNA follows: TGCAGCTGCGGGGAAGGGGATGGCTACACCTCC. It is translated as CSCGEGDGYTS.